The entry that follows covers one T cell receptor beta chain sequence. The sample is drawn from a study of blood T cell repertoires in COVID-19. Generated by immunoSEQ multiplex PCR, the TCRdb table keeps only in-frame clones and is missing some. The sample carries some 150,000 clones, roughly 76% recorded once. The CDR3 has 14 residues. V lost 8 bases and J 3 bases, leaving 14 bases between the germline ends. Germline values: CDR1 MNHEY, CDR2 SVGAGI. The sample consisted of peripheral blood. V and J are TRBV6-5 and TRBJ1-5; weak D call: TRBD1 (6 bases). The TCR sequence derives from a human donor with acute or convalescent COVID-19. The donor label of this sample is uncertain. CDR3 in amino acids: CASFETGFNQPQHF. The DNA for the CDR3 is TGTGCCAGCTTTGAGACAGGCTTCAATCAGCCCCAGCATTTT.